The 17 T cell receptor beta chains below all came from one sample that was sequenced in a study of cytomegalovirus exposure and HLA in healthy donors. The PCR contained 60 Vbeta and 13 Jbeta primers. The method was immunoSEQ multiplex PCR; TCRdb's version includes in-frame clones alone and lacks a portion of them. The data contain about 130,000 clones, roughly three quarters of them singletons. The sample taken for sequencing was PBMCs. All receptors come from a middle-aged woman in good health and CMV-seronegative.

This clone was counted a few times. The J gene is TRBJ2-5, the V gene TRBV7-9; 11 bases match TRBD2. The DNA end is more similar to TRBJ2-7, so the J call may be wrong. In germline, CDR1 is SEHNR, CDR2 FQNEAQ (reference sequence). The CDR3 consists of 17 residues. CDR3 protein: CASSASLAGEVNYEQYF. Written as DNA, the CDR3 is TGTGCCAGCAGCGCCTCACTAGCGGGAGAAGTAAACTACGAGCAGTACTTC.

The V call is TRBV23-1, the J call TRBJ2-7; 10 nucleotides align to TRBD1. TRBV23-1 is an open reading frame whose function is uncertain. This CDR3 is 18 amino acids long. V dropped 0 bases and J dropped 4; count of bases not matched to a gene: 12. This CDR3 reads CASSQSVPGQGLPYEQYF. CDR3 coding DNA: TGCGCCAGCAGTCAATCAGTGCCGGGACAGGGGCTCCCGTACGAGCAGTACTTC.

This chain connects TRBV5-1 to TRBJ2-7; D call uncertain. V was trimmed by 0 bases and J by 0 bases, leaving 4 bases between them. Germline-derived CDR1 and CDR2 are SGHRS and YFSETQ. This CDR3 has 13 amino acids. The CDR3: CASSLAVSYEQYF. CDR3 nucleotides: TGCGCCAGCAGCTTGGCCGTCTCCTACGAGCAGTACTTC. Combining the CDR3 with reference TRBV5-1 and TRBJ2-7 gives the whole variable domain KAGVTQTPRYLIKTRGQQVTLSCSPISGHRSVSWYQQTPGQGLQFLFEYFSETQRNKGNFPGRFSGRQFSNSRSEMNVSTLELGDSALYLCASSLAVSYEQYFGPGTRLTVT.

The chain links TRBV30 to TRBJ1-4; tentative D call: TRBD1 (6 bases). The CDR3 length is 13 residues. Trimming shortened V by 5 bases and J by 8 bases, and 15 bases separated the two germline ends. Germline CDR1 and CDR2: GTSNPN and SVGIG (reference sequence). Written as DNA, the CDR3 is TGTGCCTGGGAGGACAGCGGACGAGAAAAACTGTTTTTT. Translated: CAWEDSGREKLFF.

The gene calls are TRBV7-2 and TRBJ2-7; tentative D call: TRBD1 (6 bases). Trimming removed 5 bases from V and 6 bases from J, with 11 bases in between. This CDR3 is built from 12 residues. Germline CDR1 SGHTA, CDR2 FQGNSA. CDR3 sequence: CASSPGAIEQYF. Here the CDR3 DNA reads TGTGCCAGCAGCCCAGGGGCTATCGAGCAGTACTTC.

The chain uses TRBV27 and TRBJ2-7; D is undetermined. Between the trimmed V and J ends, which lost 6 bases and 1 base, there was a span of 13 bases. The germline CDR1 and CDR2 sequences are MNHEY and SMNVEV (reference sequence). This CDR3 contains 14 residues. The CDR3 spells CASRPLGRSYEQYF. As DNA, the CDR3 is TGTGCCAGCAGGCCTTTGGGCAGATCCTACGAGCAGTACTTC.

The chain has TRBV5-1 and TRBJ2-5, with 7 bases fitting TRBD2. CDR3 size: 13 residues. V shed 6 bases, J shed 2 bases, and the junction held 4 bases outside the gene matches. Per germline, CDR1 SGHRS and CDR2 YFSETQ. This CDR3 reads CASTRGEQETQYF. Written as DNA, the CDR3 is TGCGCCAGCACACGGGGGGAACAAGAGACCCAGTACTTC.

This chain links TRBV28 with TRBJ2-1, with 7 bases that match TRBD2. The germline gives CDR1 MDHEN, CDR2 SYDVKM. The CDR3 has 16 amino acids. The ends lost 6 bases at V and 5 bases at J; junction bases unmatched: 13. CDR3 in amino acids: CASSPPGGRSHNEQFF. CDR3 nucleotide sequence: TGTGCCAGCAGCCCCCCTGGCGGGAGATCGCACAATGAGCAGTTCTTC. Full variable domain (remainder filled in from reference TRBV28 and TRBJ2-1): DVKVTQSSRYLVKRTGEKVFLECVQDMDHENMFWYRQDPGLGLRLIYFSYDVKMKEKGDIPEGYSVSREKKERFSLILESASTNQTSMYLCASSPPGGRSHNEQFFGPGTRLTVL.

The J gene is TRBJ1-2, the V gene TRBV28; TRBD1 might be the D (5 bases). Germline V gene sequence: CDR1 MDHEN, CDR2 SYDVKM. CDR3 length: 15 residues. Trimming shortened V by 7 bases and J by 2 bases, and 17 bases separated the two germline ends. CDR3 coding DNA: TGTGCCAGCACCTTCGACAGTCCCTCAAACTATGGCTACACCTTC. Protein sequence: CASTFDSPSNYGYTF.

This rearrangement joins TRBV7-2 to TRBJ2-5, with 11 bases matching TRBD2. The CDR3 runs 15 residues. Germline trimming cut 1 base from V and 6 bases from J; bases unmatched to any gene: 4. Germline CDR1 is SGHTA and CDR2 is FQGNSA. The CDR3 DNA sequence: TGTGCCAGCAGCTTAGATACTAGCGGGGGAAAGACCCAGTACTTC. It yields the protein CASSLDTSGGKTQYF. Filled out from reference TRBV7-2 and TRBJ2-5, the complete variable domain reads GAGVSQSPSNKVTEKGKDVELRCDPISGHTALYWYRQSLGQGLEFLIYFQGNSAPDKSGLPSDRFSAERTGGSVSTLTIQRTQQEDSAVYLCASSLDTSGGKTQYFGPGTRLLVL.

This chain joins TRBV19 and TRBJ2-7; TRBD1 aligns across 11 bases. CDR1 and CDR2 (germline): LNHDA, SQIVND (reference sequence). The CDR3 length is 15 residues. The junction had 9 bases not matched to a gene; V was cut back by 6 bases and J by 5 bases. The CDR3 is CASRARTGGANEQYF. The CDR3 nucleotides read TGTGCCAGTAGGGCGAGGACAGGGGGCGCGAACGAGCAGTACTTC. The entire variable domain, with the rest obtained from reference TRBV19 and TRBJ2-7, is as follows: DGGITQSPKYLFRKEGQNVTLSCEQNLNHDAMYWYRQDPGQGLRLIYYSQIVNDFQKGDIAEGYSVSREKKESFPLTVTSAQKNPTAFYLCASRARTGGANEQYFGPGTRLTVT.

The chain is built from TRBV6-5 and TRBJ1-2, with 9 bases identical to TRBD1. V was clipped by 8 bases and J by 5 bases; unmatched bases: 3. The CDR3 is 12 residues long. The germline CDR1 and CDR2 sequences are MNHEY and SVGAGI. CDR3 amino acids: CASVGTGYGYTF. The CDR3 DNA follows: TGTGCCAGCGTGGGGACAGGGTATGGCTACACCTTC.

Only one count was recorded for this clone. The rearrangement uses TRBV2 and TRBJ2-7; D is unclear. The CDR3 loop spans 13 amino acids. In germline, CDR1 is SNHLY, CDR2 FYNNEI. The ends were cut back, 6 bases at V and 2 bases at J, with 11 bases in the middle. In DNA, the CDR3 is TGTGCCAGCAGGCCAGGCGACCCCTACGAGCAGTACTTC. As protein: CASRPGDPYEQYF.

The chain employs TRBV5-1 and TRBJ1-1; the match to TRBD1 covers 12 bases. Germline V gene lookup returns CDR1 SGHRS and CDR2 YFSETQ. The CDR3 has 16 residues. V was clipped by 4 bases and J by 7 bases; unmatched bases: 11. CDR3 region: CASSPGTGGDLDEAFF. The DNA for the CDR3 is TGCGCCAGCAGCCCCGGGACAGGGGGCGATTTGGATGAAGCTTTCTTT.

The gene calls are TRBV6-1 and TRBJ2-5; 8 bases match TRBD2. With V trimmed by 3 bases and J by 4 bases, 7 bases remained unmatched. The V gene's germline CDR1 is MNHNS and CDR2 SASEGT. The CDR3 covers 15 residues. The CDR3 bases are TGTGCCAGCAGTGAGGGTACGCTAGCGGGAGAGACCCAGTACTTC. Amino acids: CASSEGTLAGETQYF.

The chain joins TRBV27 to TRBJ1-5; D not resolved. Looked up from germline, CDR1 is MNHEY and CDR2 is SMNVEV (reference sequence). CDR3 length equals 10 residues. The V end lost 8 bases, the J end lost 5 bases, and 4 bases lay between the germline ends. The CDR3 here is CASLHQPQHF. The CDR3 nucleotides are TGTGCCAGCCTACATCAGCCCCAGCATTTT.

V and J are TRBV14 and TRBJ1-1; TRBD1 might be the D (6 bases). CDR3 length: 16 residues. Germline V gene sequence: CDR1 SGHDN, CDR2 FVKESK. V dropped 2 bases and J dropped 5 bases, with 18 bases sitting between them. CDR3 region: CASSQSTGRLGTEAFF. The CDR3 DNA reads as TGTGCCAGCAGCCAATCGACAGGACGGCTAGGGACTGAAGCTTTCTTT.